This T cell receptor beta chain was recorded in a study of blood T cell repertoires in COVID-19. About the study: Researchers got acute and convalescent COVID-19 samples from the United States, Italy and Spain. T cells, B-cell-depleted T cells, or PBMCs supplied cDNA or gDNA.

In the authors' methods: Researchers report that nucleated cell counts were estimated from reference gene primer amplification. Repertoires were generated with immunoSEQ multiplex PCR, while TCRdb's copy carries only in-frame clones and drops some. V and J calls and clone size follow that table, whereas D and trimming were derived from the DNA. Among approximately 220,000 clones listed, approximately 84% were seen once. V lost 5 bases and J 3 bases, leaving 16 bases between the germline ends. CDR1 LNHDA and CDR2 SQIVND come from the germline V gene (reference sequence). This CDR3 region has 15 residues.

The receptor's source is a woman of 80 years or more with acute or convalescent COVID-19. The sample was peripheral blood. The chain couples TRBV19 to TRBJ2-5; possible D gene TRBD2, 6 bases. The CDR3 region has the DNA TGTGCCAGTAGTCCAGATGGACGCGGGGAAGAGACCCAGTACTTC. Translated: CASSPDGRGEETQYF.